Listed here is a single TCR beta chain. This sample was taken from a study of shared clonotypes between healthy human individuals. Libraries were prepared by immunoSEQ multiplex PCR; TCRdb keeps only in-frame clonotypes and omits some of them. The repertoire has about 2,100,000 clones, approximately 94% of them found once; the top ten carry roughly 1.8%. CDR3 length equals 20 residues. Germline CDR1 reads MDHEN; CDR2 reads SYDVKM. The trim removed 3 bases at V and 5 bases at J, leaving 21 bases unmatched. Selected positively for CCR7 and CD45RO-negative, naive CD8 cells excluded terminally differentiated effector memory CD45RA+ cells.

The sequence was collected from a man younger than 35 in good health. Some clones in this sample may be carry-over from other donors' samples. The sequencing sample was made of naive CD8+ T cells from PBMCs. The chain is built from TRBV28 and TRBJ2-1; TRBD2 matches at 8 bases. The CDR3 nucleotides are TGTGCCAGCAGTTTTATTTCAGGTGTGATAGCGGGATTAGGGAACAATGAGCAGTTCTTC. It yields the protein CASSFISGVIAGLGNNEQFF.